The present entry profiles one T cell receptor beta chain with its context. What antigen it recognizes has not been identified. No quality values exist for individual bases; no much larger clone is one base distant. The sample belongs to a study of T cell responses to AZD1222 COVID-19 vaccine (dated by TCRdb to the early 2020s). Concerning the study at large: AZD1222 recipients whose second dose came at about 4 weeks and those whose second dose came at about 12 weeks were combined into one group, since spike-specific TCR depth and breadth did not differ between the two schedules. TCR sequencing was performed for some 250 trial participants, of whom around 200 were given two doses of AZD1222 and around 25 were given two doses of MenACWY control vaccine. Enrollment into the trials was organized by age into subgroups of 18-55, 56-69 and 70-plus years, and those subgroups contained roughly 140, 27 and 60 TCR-sequenced participants, respectively. Results the study describes overall, beyond this receptor: In the small 56-69-year group, the increase in depth fell short of significance, most likely because of low power. Conclusions about previously exposed vaccinees were limited because only six AZD1222 recipients were SARS-CoV-2 seropositive at baseline. Vaccine-associated CD4 TCRs spanned the whole spike protein, with dominant responses in regions 160-218 and 743-854. Spike-specific TCR breadth and depth rose significantly after two AZD1222 doses compared with day 0 and with MenACWY recipients. Because no day 14 peak-response samples were available, repertoires were characterized only after the peak T cell response. Participants were mostly white British, with more females than males. The authors suggested clonal diversity may have been underestimated. Nearly half of unique spike-specific TCRs reportedly recognized epitopes outside regions mutated in the B.1.351 and B.1.1.7 variants.

The CDR3 regions of human TCRbeta chains were analyzed by immunosequencing. In the source study's methods: Repertoire TCRs were checked for matches against a reference library of SARS-CoV-2-specific TCRs that had been generated using the MIRA antigen-specificity platform. Breadth meant the fraction of unique TCRs that were SARS-CoV-2-associated, whereas depth meant the fraction of total T cells that were SARS-CoV-2-associated. Using the MIRA data, every spike-specific TCR was mapped to the spike region that the TCR reacted to and assigned to either a CD4 or a CD8 class. Log10-transformed breadth and depth values were compared by one-way ANOVA with Sidak's multiple comparisons tests. Not all clones reach the TCRdb copy of this immuneACCESS table, which keeps in-frame sequences only. Checked studies attribute under half of the gap to unresolved V genes and leave the rest unexplained. Clone size and the V and J calls come from that table; the DNA yielded D and trimming. For this sample the table gives approximately 110,000 clones, of which about nine tenths were detected only once. The ten largest make up approximately 7.6% of the sample.

According to the germline V gene (reference sequence), CDR1 reads PRHDT and CDR2 reads FYEKMQ. The CDR3, cysteine through phenylalanine, is 16 amino acids long. Only the CDR3 DNA stays, 48 bases, in frame from base 1. Cut back by 5 bases and 0 bases, the V and J ends lie 14 bases apart. The label giving this sample's time point can be read as: baseline before first vaccination. Samples from vaccinated people were obtained from the UK trials COV001 and COV002, which included a single-blind randomized controlled phase 2/3 trial of AZD1222 (ChAdOx1 nCoV-19) in healthy adults. For TCRbeta chain sequencing, PBMC samples were collected from trial participants at day 0 and at day 28 after the second dose.

This sequence uses TRBV13 and TRBJ1-3, with the D gene uncertain. The sequence came from an adult in good health. The sequences come from peripheral blood, collected on day 0 of AZD1222 vaccination. The CDR3: CASSRAGSSSGNTIYF. The nucleotide sequence is given as TGTGCCAGCAGCCGAGCCGGGTCCAGCTCTGGAAACACCATATATTTT.